The clone carrying this TCR beta chain was observed a handful of times. Amplified regions were TCR beta CDR3 sequences from RNA transcripts. HTBI primers drove first-round RT-PCR of the TCR CDR3. TCRdb re-analysed the multiplex PCR reads in MiXCR, keeping a single row per CDR3 protein. The table shows 600,000 or so distinct CDR3 sequences, with approximately 15% occurring only once. Trimming took off 3 bases at V and 5 bases at J, with 11 bases between the two ends. The CDR3 is 13 residues long. Germline CDR1 SQVTM, CDR2 ANQGSEA. Diagnoses used clinical symptoms, serum thyroxine and TRAb, thyroid ultrasound and orbital computed tomography. These data are taken from a study of T cells in Graves' hyperthyroidism and ophthalmopathy.

The source material was blood. This chain connects TRBV29-1 to TRBJ2-1; D possibly matches TRBD1 or TRBD2 (6 bases each). This receptor was identified in a woman between 18 and 29 years old with Graves' ophthalmopathy. The CDR3 sequence: CSVDGGMDNEQFF. CDR3 DNA: TGCAGCGTTGACGGGGGCATGGACAATGAGCAGTTCTTC.